This TCR beta chain was sequenced for a study of cytomegalovirus exposure and HLA in healthy donors. Study outcomes and limitations: A later examination showed that TCR association rates differed by HLA locus, with DRB1 most and HLA-C fewest. The authors considered a cluster of highly shared sequence variants likely to be a sequencing artifact. Altogether, some 170 TCR beta chains were recorded as cytomegalovirus-associated.

Germline values: CDR1 SGDLS, CDR2 YYNGEE. V shed 4 bases and J 5 bases; nucleotides not matched to a gene: 9. This CDR3 spans 15 amino acids. Comment on this clone: Its target is not known.

13 Jbeta primers and 60 Vbeta primers were used for the PCR. The protocol was immunoSEQ multiplex PCR, while the TCRdb copy is restricted to in-frame clones and leaves out a portion. Counted here are approximately 150,000 clones, roughly 82% occurring once; the ten biggest clones make up around 11%. Sequenced material: PBMCs. The receptor was derived from a man in his fifties or sixties in good health and CMV-seropositive. This rearrangement joins TRBV9 to TRBJ2-5, with 9 bases lining up with TRBD2. The CDR3 here is CASSLALAGRETQYF. As DNA, the CDR3 is TGTGCCAGCAGCCTAGCCCTAGCGGGGCGGGAGACCCAGTACTTC.